A single sample is the source of the 8 T cell receptor beta chains below, sequenced in a study of radiotherapy plus CTLA-4 blockade in lung cancer. The method was immunoSEQ multiplex PCR; TCRdb's version includes in-frame clones alone and lacks a portion of them. The table shows 55,000 to 85,000 clones, with roughly 76% occurring only once. This specimen consisted of peripheral blood, obtained from a patient treated with radiotherapy plus ipilimumab. The source is a human donor with non-small cell lung cancer whose response to radiotherapy plus ipilimumab could not be evaluated. Some clones in this sample may be carry-over from other donors' samples.

The rearrangement links TRBV4-2 to TRBJ1-5, with TRBD1 as a possible D gene (6 bases). Germline V gene sequence: CDR1 LGHNA, CDR2 YNFKEQ. The CDR3 covers 19 residues. V dropped 0 bases and J dropped 0 bases, with 18 bases sitting between them. The CDR3 region has the DNA TGTGCCAGCAGCCAAGATAGCCCTTCCGGGACACTTAGCAATCAGCCCCAGCATTTT. Encoded protein: CASSQDSPSGTLSNQPQHF.

As regards this clone: A junction boundary mismatches the germline segment, possibly from a read error. V is TRBV6-5 and J is TRBJ1-5, with D maybe TRBD1 (6 bases). Germline CDR1 reads MNHEY; CDR2 reads SVGAGI. This CDR3 is built from 14 residues. The CDR3 DNA follows: TGTGCCAGCAAGGGGGGGGCACGCAATCAGTCCCAGCATTTT. It encodes CASKGGARNQSQHF.

This clone was seen a single time. The CDR3 bases are TGTGCCAGCAGCTTAGTCGGGGGAGGGGGTAGCAATCAGCCCCAGCATTTT. It codes for CASSLVGGGGSNQPQHF. The chain couples TRBV7-2 to TRBJ1-5, with D possibly TRBD1 on 6 matching bases. CDR1 and CDR2 (germline): SGHTA, FQGNSA. This CDR3 region has 17 residues. Trimming cost V 1 base and J 0 bases, with 13 bases left between them.

The V gene is TRBV5-6, the J gene TRBJ2-6; D is perhaps TRBD1 (5 bases). V gave up 6 bases and J gave up 0 bases, with 16 bases separating them. Germline CDR1 is SGHDT and CDR2 is YYEEEE. This CDR3 spans 17 amino acids. The DNA of the CDR3 is TGTGCCAGCAAGTCTCGGCAGGACATCTCTGGGGCCAACGTCCTGACTTTC. It specifies CASKSRQDISGANVLTF.

To note about this clone: At one end the junction does not follow the germline gene, possibly because of a read error. The chain couples TRBV7-7 to TRBJ1-2, with TRBD1 identical over 8 bases. The length of the CDR3 is 15 residues. Germline V gene data show CDR1 as SSHAT and CDR2 as FNYEAQ (reference sequence). The chain's CDR3 is CASSPEDRANYGYTF. CDR3 in DNA: TGTGCTAGCAGCCCAGAGGACAGGGCGAACTATGGCTACACCTTC.

The chain couples TRBV29-1 to TRBJ2-1; 10 nucleotides line up with TRBD1. V was clipped by 6 bases and J by 8 bases; unmatched bases: 10. The CDR3 contains 14 residues. Germline V CDR1 and CDR2: SQVTM, ANQGSEA. The chain's CDR3 is CSVLDRGLLDEQFF. For the CDR3, the DNA is TGCAGCGTCCTAGACAGGGGGCTACTGGATGAGCAGTTCTTC.

The V gene is TRBV15, the J gene TRBJ1-4; 7 positions match TRBD1. V was clipped by 1 base and J by 4 bases; unmatched bases: 3. This CDR3 contains 15 residues. Per germline, CDR1 LNHNV and CDR2 YYDKDF (reference sequence). The CDR3 sequence: CATSRGDSHNEKLFF. For the CDR3, the DNA is TGTGCCACCAGCAGAGGGGACAGCCATAATGAAAAACTGTTTTTT.

This chain uses TRBV19 with TRBJ2-7; 9 positions match TRBD1. In germline, CDR1 is LNHDA, CDR2 SQIVND (reference sequence). This CDR3 has 15 amino acids. J gave up 7 bases and V 6 bases, and 13 bases lay outside the gene matches. Here the CDR3 reads CASRPRGTGFQEQYF. The CDR3 coding sequence is TGTGCCAGTAGACCGCGAGGGACAGGGTTTCAGGAGCAGTACTTC.